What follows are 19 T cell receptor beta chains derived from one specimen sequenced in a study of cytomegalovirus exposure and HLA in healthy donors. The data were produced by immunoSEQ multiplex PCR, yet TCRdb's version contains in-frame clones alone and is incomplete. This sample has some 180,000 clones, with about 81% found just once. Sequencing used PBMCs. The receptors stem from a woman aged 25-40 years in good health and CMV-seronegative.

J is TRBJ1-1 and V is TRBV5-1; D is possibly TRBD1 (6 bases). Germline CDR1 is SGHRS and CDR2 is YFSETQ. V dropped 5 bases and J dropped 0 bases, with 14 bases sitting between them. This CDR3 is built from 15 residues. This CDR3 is CASRVTGPMNTEAFF. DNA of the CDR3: TGCGCCAGCAGGGTGACAGGCCCCATGAACACTGAAGCTTTCTTT.

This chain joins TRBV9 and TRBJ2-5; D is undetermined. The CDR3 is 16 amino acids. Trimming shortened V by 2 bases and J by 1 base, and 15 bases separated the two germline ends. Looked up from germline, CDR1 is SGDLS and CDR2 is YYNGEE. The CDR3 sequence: CASSVAVSLFQETQYF. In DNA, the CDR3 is TGTGCCAGCAGCGTCGCGGTCTCCCTATTCCAAGAGACCCAGTACTTC.

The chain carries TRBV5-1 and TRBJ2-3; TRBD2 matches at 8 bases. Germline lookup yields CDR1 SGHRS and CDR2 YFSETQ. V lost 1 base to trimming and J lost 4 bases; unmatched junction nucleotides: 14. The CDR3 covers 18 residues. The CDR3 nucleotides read TGCGCCAGCAGCTTGTCTCTCCGGAGCGGGGGAATACCAGATACGCAGTATTTT. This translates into CASSLSLRSGGIPDTQYF.

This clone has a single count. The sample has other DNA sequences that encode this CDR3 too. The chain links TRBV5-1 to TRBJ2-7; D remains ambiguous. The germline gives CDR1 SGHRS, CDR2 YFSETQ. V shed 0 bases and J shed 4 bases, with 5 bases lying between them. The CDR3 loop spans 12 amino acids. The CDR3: CASSLGGYEQYF. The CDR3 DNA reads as TGCGCCAGCAGCTTGGGAGGATACGAGCAGTACTTC.

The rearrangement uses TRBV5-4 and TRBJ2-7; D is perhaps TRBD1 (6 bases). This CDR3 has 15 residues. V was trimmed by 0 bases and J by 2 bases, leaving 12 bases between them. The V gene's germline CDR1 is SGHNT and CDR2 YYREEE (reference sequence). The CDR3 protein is CASSLDRVATYEQYF. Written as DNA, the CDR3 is TGTGCCAGCAGCTTGGACAGGGTGGCCACCTACGAGCAGTACTTC.

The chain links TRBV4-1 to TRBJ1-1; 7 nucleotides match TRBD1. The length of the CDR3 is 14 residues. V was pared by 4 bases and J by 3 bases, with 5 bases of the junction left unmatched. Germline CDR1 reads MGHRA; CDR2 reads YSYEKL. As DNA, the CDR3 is TGCGCCAGCAGCCTAGCGGGGACAGACACTGAAGCTTTCTTT. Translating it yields CASSLAGTDTEAFF.

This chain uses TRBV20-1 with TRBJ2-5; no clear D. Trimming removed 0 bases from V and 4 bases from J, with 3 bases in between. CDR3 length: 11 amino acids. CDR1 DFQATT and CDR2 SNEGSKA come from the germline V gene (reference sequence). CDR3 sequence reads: CSARDRETQYF. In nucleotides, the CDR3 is TGCAGTGCTAGAGATCGAGAGACCCAGTACTTC.

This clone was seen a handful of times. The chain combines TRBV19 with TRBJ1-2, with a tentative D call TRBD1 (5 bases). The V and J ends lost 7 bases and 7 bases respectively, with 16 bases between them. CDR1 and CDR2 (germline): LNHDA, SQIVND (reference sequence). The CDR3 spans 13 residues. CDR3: CASKVRGTAGYTF. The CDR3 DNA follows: TGTGCCAGTAAGGTTCGGGGGACCGCTGGCTACACCTTC. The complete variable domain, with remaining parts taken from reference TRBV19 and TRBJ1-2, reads DGGITQSPKYLFRKEGQNVTLSCEQNLNHDAMYWYRQDPGQGLRLIYYSQIVNDFQKGDIAEGYSVSREKKESFPLTVTSAQKNPTAFYLCASKVRGTAGYTFGSGTRLTVV.

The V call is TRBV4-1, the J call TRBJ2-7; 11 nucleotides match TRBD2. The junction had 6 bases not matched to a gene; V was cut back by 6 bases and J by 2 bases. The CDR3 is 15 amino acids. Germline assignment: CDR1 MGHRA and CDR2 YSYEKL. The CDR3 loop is CASSLTSGETYEQYF. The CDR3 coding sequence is TGCGCCAGCAGTCTGACTAGCGGGGAAACCTACGAGCAGTACTTC.

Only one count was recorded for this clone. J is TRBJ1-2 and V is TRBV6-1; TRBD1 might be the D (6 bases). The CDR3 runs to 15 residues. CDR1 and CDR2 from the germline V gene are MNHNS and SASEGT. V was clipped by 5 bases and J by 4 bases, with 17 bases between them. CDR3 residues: CASSIQKQGSYGYTF. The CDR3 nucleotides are TGTGCCAGCAGTATTCAAAAACAGGGAAGCTATGGCTACACCTTC.

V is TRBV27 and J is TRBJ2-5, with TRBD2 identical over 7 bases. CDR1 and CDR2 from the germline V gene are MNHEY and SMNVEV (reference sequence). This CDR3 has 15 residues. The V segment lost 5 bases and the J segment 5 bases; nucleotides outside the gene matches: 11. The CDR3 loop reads CASSLGRGRGETQYF. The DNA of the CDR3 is TGTGCCAGCAGTCTCGGCCGCGGGAGAGGGGAGACCCAGTACTTC.

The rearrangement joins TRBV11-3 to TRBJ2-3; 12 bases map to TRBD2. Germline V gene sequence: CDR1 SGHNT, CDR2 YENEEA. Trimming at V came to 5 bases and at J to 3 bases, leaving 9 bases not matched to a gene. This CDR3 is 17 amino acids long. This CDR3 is CASSAQTSGSNTDTQYF. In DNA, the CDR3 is TGTGCCAGCAGCGCACAGACTAGCGGGAGTAATACAGATACGCAGTATTTT. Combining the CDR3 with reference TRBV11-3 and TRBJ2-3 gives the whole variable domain EAGVVQSPRYKIIEKKQPVAFWCNPISGHNTLYWYLQNLGQGPELLIRYENEEAVDDSQLPKDRFSAERLKGVDSTLKIQPAELGDSAVYLCASSAQTSGSNTDTQYFGPGTRLTVL.

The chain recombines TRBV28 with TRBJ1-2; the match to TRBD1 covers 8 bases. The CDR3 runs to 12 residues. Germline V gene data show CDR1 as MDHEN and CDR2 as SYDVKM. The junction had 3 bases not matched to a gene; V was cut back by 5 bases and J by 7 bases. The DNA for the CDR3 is TGTGCCAGCAGTCACGACAGGGGTGGCTACACCTTC. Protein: CASSHDRGGYTF.

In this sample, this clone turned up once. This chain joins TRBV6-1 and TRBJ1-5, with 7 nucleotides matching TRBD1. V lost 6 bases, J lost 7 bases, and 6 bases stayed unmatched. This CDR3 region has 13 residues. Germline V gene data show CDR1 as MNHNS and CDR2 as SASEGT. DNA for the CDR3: TGTGCCAGCAGCAGGGACAGTTACCAGCCCCAGCATTTT. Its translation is CASSRDSYQPQHF.

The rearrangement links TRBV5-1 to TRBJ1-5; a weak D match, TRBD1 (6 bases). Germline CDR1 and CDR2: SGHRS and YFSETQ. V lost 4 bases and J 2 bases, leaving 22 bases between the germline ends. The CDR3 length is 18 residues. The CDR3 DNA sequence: TGCGCCAGCAGCCCGGAACCTAGAACAGGGAAGGGCAATCAGCCCCAGCATTTT. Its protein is CASSPEPRTGKGNQPQHF.

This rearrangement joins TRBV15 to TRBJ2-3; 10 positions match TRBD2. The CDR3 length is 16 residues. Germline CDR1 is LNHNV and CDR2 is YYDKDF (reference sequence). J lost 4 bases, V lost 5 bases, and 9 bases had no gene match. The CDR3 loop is CATSRTSGAGADTQYF. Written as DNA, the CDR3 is TGTGCCACCAGCCGTACTAGCGGGGCGGGGGCAGATACGCAGTATTTT. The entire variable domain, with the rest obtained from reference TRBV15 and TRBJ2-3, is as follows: DAMVIQNPRYQVTQFGKPVTLSCSQTLNHNVMYWYQQKSSQAPKLLFHYYDKDFNNEADTPDNFQSRRPNTSFCFLDIRSPGLGDTAMYLCATSRTSGAGADTQYFGPGTRLTVL.

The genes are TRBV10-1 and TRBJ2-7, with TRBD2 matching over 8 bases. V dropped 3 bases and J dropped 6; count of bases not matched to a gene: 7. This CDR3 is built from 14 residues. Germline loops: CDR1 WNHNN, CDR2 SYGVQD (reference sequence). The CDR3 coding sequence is TGCGCCAGCAGTGAACTGTATGCGGGGGGCGAGCAGTACTTC. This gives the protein CASSELYAGGEQYF.

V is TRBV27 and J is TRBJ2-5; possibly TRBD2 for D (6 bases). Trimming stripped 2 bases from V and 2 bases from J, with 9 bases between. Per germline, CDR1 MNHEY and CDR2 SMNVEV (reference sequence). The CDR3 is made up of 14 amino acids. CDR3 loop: CASSLIRGQETQYF. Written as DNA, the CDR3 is TGTGCCAGCAGTTTAATCCGGGGGCAAGAGACCCAGTACTTC.

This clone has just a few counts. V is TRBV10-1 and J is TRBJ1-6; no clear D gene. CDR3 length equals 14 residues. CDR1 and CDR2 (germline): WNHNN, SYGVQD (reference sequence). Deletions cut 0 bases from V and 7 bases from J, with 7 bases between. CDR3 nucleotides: TGCGCCAGCAGTGAGTCCAGGTCAAATTCACCCCTCCACTTT. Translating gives CASSESRSNSPLHF.